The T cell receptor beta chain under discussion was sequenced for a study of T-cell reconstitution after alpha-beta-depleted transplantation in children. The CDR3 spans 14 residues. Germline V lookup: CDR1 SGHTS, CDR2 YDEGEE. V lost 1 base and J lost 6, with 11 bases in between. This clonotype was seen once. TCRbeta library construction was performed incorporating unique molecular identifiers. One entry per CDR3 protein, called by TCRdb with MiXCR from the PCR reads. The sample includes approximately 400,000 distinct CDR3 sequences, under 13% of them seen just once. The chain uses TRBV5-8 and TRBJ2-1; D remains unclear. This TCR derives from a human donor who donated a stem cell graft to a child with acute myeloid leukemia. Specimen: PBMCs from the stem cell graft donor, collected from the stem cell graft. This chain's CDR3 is CASSLMGSGNEQFF. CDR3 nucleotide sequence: TGTGCCAGCAGCTTGATGGGCAGTGGCAATGAGCAGTTCTTC.